This T cell receptor (beta chain) was sequenced in a study of blood T cell repertoires in COVID-19. Looking at the study overall: Nucleic acid was either cDNA or gDNA, and it came from T cells, B-cell-depleted T cells, or PBMCs.

This clone was found a few times. Original analysis: Amplification from reference gene primers served as the basis for estimated nucleated cell counts. Method: immunoSEQ multiplex PCR; TCRdb's copy keeps in-frame clones and lacks some. That table supplies the V and J calls and clone size; D and trimming were determined from the DNA. Here the sample spans 350,000 or so clones, roughly 87% being singletons. The CDR3 is 15 residues long. Trimming cost V 1 base and J 7 bases, with 15 bases left between them. Germline V gives CDR1 MDHEN, CDR2 SYDVKM. This sequence originates from a woman younger than 45 who had recovered from COVID-19. The specimen was PBMCs or T cells enriched from blood (not recorded which). This chain joins TRBV28 and TRBJ2-3, with D tentatively TRBD1 (5 bases). The CDR3 sequence: CASSLSGALGHTQYF. The CDR3 DNA sequence: TGTGCCAGCAGTTTATCTGGGGCGCTAGGGCATACGCAGTATTTT.